Listed below are T cell receptor beta chains from one sample, sequenced in a study of T cells in Graves' hyperthyroidism and ophthalmopathy. TCRdb ran MiXCR on the multiplex PCR reads and lists one entry per CDR3 protein. The repertoire holds fewer than 650,000 distinct CDR3 sequences, 14% to 15% seen once, with 4% to 5.5% in the top ten. Sequenced sample: blood. These receptors were collected from a woman aged 40 to 50 with Graves' ophthalmopathy. CDR3s include the opening cysteine and the closing phenylalanine or tryptophan. Each record gives: clone size, J gene, D gene, V gene, CDR3 DNA, CDR3 protein. A D gene is named only where the DNA matches it firmly. Where a row states a size, it is once, few, many or the class of an expanded clone; other rows omit it.

many,TRBJ1-5,TRBD1,TRBV6-5,TGTGCCAGCAGTCATTCCCGGACAGGGAACCAGCCCCAGCATTTT,CASSHSRTGNQPQHF
.,TRBJ2-7,TRBD1,TRBV28,TGTGCCAGCTCCCAGACAGGGAATGCCTACGAGCAGTACTTC,CASSQTGNAYEQYF
many,TRBJ1-1,.,TRBV6-1,TGTGCCAGCAGTGGAGGGGCTGAAGCTTTCTTT,CASSGGAEAFF
many,TRBJ2-2,TRBD2,TRBV12-3/TRBV12-4,TGTGCCAGCAGTAGACTAGCGGAGAAAGGCGGGGAGCTGTTTTTT,CASSRLAEKGGELFF
many,TRBJ2-4,.,TRBV7-9,TGTGCCAGCAGCTTAGTAGGTGACATTCAGTACTTC,CASSLVGDIQYF
many,TRBJ1-1,.,TRBV12-3/TRBV12-4,TGTGCCAGCACCCCCCGGCAGTCAACTGAAGCTTTCTTT,CASTPRQSTEAFF
few,TRBJ2-7,.,TRBV4-1,TGCGCCAGCAGCCACCCATTCGGAGCGAATCCCTACGAGCAGTACTTC,CASSHPFGANPYEQYF
many,TRBJ1-1,.,TRBV28,TGTGCCAGCAGGAGGGGCGAACCTGAAGCTTTCTTT,CASRRGEPEAFF
many,TRBJ2-7,.,TRBV4-2,TGTGCCAGCAGCCAAGTATACAGGGCAGGTGCCTACGAGCAGTACTTC,CASSQVYRAGAYEQYF
many,TRBJ1-1,TRBD1,TRBV12-3/TRBV12-4,TGTGCCAGTTCACCGGGACAGGGTAATGAAGCTTTCTTT,CASSPGQGNEAFF
many,TRBJ1-6,TRBD1,TRBV27,TGTGCCAGCAGTCCGAGACAGGGAGGAAGTTCACCCCTCCACTTT,CASSPRQGGSSPLHF
.,TRBJ1-2,.,TRBV29-1,TGCAGCGTTGGGGTATGGGGGCGCGGGGGTGGCTACACCTTC,CSVGVWGRGGGYTF
few,TRBJ1-2,TRBD1,TRBV20-1,TGCAGTGCTAGTAGGCAGGGGGGTTATGGCTACACCTTC,CSASRQGGYGYTF
many,TRBJ2-7,.,TRBV28,TGTGCCAGCACCGCGGGGTGGGGAGGAGGATACGAGCAGTACTTC,CASTAGWGGGYEQYF
many,TRBJ2-7,.,TRBV20-1,TGCAGTGCTAGCGCGGGTGGAACGACCACCTACGAGCAGTACTTC,CSASAGGTTTYEQYF